The source of this T cell receptor (beta chain) is a study of shared clonotypes between healthy human individuals. Genomic DNA of every subset was divided equally among multiple immunoSEQ plates. This table comes from immunoSEQ multiplex PCR, and its TCRdb copy is limited to in-frame clones, with some not included. Of about half a million clones listed, 81% are singletons. For this clone: Its antigen is still unknown.

Study-wide findings and caveats: What limited the represented genetic and exposure-history diversity was the small number of donors.

There are 15 residues in the CDR3. Germline V CDR1 and CDR2: ENHRY, SYGVKD. Trimming pared 6 bases from V and 2 bases from J, leaving 16 bases between. V usage is TRBV10-3 and J usage is TRBJ1-1; possible D gene TRBD1, 5 bases. The sequence came from a woman aged 40 to 50 in good health. Some clones in this sample may be carry-over from other donors' samples. The sequencing sample was made of PBMCs. The CDR3 DNA follows: TGTGCCATCAGGGCCCTTACCACAGGAAACACTGAAGCTTTCTTT. Protein: CAIRALTTGNTEAFF.